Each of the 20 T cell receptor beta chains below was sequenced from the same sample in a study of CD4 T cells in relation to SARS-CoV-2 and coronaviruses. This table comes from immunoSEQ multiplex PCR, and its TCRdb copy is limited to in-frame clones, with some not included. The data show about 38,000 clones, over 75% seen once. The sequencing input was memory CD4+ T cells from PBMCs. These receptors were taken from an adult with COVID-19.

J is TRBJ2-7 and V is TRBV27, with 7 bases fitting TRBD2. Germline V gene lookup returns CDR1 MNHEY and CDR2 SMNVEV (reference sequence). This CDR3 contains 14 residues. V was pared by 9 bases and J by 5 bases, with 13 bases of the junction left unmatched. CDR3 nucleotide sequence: TGTGCCAGTGGGGGGTGGGGGGGAAAGAACGAGCAGTACTTC. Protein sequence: CASGGWGGKNEQYF.

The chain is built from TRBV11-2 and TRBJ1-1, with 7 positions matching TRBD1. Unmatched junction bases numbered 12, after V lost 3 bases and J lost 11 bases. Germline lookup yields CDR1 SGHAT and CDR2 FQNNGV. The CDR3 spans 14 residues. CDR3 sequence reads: CASSLLEGGARAFF. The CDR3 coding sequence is TGTGCCAGCAGCTTGTTAGAAGGGGGCGCGAGGGCTTTCTTT.

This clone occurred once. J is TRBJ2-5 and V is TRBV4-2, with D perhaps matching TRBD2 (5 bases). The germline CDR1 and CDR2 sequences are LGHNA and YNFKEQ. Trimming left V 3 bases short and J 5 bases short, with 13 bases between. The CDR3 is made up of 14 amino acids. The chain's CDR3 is CASSQEDWEETQYF. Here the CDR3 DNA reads TGTGCCAGCAGCCAGGAAGACTGGGAGGAGACCCAGTACTTC.

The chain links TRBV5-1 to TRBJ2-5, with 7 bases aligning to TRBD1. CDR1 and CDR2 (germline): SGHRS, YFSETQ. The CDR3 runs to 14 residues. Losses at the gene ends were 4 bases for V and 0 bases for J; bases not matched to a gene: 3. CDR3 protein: CASSPQGDQETQYF. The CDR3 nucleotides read TGCGCCAGCAGCCCCCAGGGGGACCAAGAGACCCAGTACTTC.

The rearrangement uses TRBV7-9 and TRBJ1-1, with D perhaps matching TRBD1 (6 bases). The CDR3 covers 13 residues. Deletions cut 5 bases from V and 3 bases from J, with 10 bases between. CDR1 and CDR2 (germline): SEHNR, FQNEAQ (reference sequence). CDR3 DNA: TGTGCCAGCAGCCTGGGGGGCGACACTGAAGCTTTCTTT. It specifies CASSLGGDTEAFF. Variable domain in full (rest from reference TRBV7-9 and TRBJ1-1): DTGVSQNPRHKITKRGQNVTFRCDPISEHNRLYWYRQTLGQGPEFLTYFQNEAQLEKSRLLSDRFSAERPKGSFSTLEIQRTEQGDSAMYLCASSLGGDTEAFFGQGTRLTVV.

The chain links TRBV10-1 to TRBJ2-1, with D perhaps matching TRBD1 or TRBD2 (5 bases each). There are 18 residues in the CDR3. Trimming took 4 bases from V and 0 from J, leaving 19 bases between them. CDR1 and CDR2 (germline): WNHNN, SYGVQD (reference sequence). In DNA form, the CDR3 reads TGCGCCAGCAGTGGATCTAGGGACGGCCAGAGCTCCTACAATGAGCAGTTCTTC. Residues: CASSGSRDGQSSYNEQFF.

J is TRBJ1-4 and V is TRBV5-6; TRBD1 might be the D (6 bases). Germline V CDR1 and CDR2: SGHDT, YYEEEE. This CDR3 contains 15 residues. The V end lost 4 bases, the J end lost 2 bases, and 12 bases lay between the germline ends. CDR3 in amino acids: CASSLVGATNEKLFF. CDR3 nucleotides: TGTGCCAGCAGCCTTGTGGGGGCGACTAATGAAAAACTGTTTTTT.

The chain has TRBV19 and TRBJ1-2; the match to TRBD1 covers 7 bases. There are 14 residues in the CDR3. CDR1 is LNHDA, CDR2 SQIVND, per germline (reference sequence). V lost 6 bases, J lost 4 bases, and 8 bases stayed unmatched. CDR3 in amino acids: CASSLGTERYGYTF. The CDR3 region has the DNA TGTGCCAGTAGCCTCGGGACAGAACGCTATGGCTACACCTTC. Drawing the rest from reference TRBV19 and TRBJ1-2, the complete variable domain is DGGITQSPKYLFRKEGQNVTLSCEQNLNHDAMYWYRQDPGQGLRLIYYSQIVNDFQKGDIAEGYSVSREKKESFPLTVTSAQKNPTAFYLCASSLGTERYGYTFGSGTRLTVV.

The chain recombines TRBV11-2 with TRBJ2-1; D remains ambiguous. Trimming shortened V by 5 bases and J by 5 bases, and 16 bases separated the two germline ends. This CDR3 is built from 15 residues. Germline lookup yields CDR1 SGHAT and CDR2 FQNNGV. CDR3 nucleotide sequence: TGTGCCAGCAGCCCACTGATCCCCCGGGACAATGAGCAGTTCTTC. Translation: CASSPLIPRDNEQFF.

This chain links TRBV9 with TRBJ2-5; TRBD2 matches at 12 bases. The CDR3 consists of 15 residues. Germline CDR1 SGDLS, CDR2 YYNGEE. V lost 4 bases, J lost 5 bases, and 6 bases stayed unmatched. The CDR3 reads CASSIPSGGVETQYF. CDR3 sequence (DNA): TGTGCCAGCAGCATTCCTAGCGGGGGGGTTGAGACCCAGTACTTC.

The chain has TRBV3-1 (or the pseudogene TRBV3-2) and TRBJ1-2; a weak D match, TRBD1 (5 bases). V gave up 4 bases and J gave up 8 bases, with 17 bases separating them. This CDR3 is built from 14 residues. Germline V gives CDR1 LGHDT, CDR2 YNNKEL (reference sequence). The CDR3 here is CASSPPWQGAGYTF. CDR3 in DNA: TGTGCCAGCAGCCCCCCATGGCAAGGGGCCGGCTACACCTTC.

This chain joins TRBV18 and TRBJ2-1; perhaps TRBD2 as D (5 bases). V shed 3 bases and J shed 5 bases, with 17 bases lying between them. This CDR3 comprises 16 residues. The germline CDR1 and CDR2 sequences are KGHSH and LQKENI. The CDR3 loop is CASSPLPLGNNNEQFF. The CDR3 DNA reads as TGTGCCAGCTCACCGCTACCACTAGGGAACAACAATGAGCAGTTCTTC.

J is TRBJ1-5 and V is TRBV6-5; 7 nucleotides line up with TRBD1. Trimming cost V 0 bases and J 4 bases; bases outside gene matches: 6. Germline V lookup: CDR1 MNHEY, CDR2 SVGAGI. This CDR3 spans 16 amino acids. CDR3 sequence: CASSYSASGGNQPQHF. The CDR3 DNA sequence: TGTGCCAGCAGTTACTCGGCGTCAGGGGGTAATCAGCCCCAGCATTTT.

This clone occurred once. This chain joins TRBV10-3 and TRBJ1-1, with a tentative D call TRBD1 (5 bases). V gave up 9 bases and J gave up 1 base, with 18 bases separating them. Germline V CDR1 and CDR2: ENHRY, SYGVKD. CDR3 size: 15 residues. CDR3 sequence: CAIYDSGTGNTEAFF. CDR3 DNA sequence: TGTGCCATTTATGATTCCGGGACGGGGAACACTGAAGCTTTCTTT.

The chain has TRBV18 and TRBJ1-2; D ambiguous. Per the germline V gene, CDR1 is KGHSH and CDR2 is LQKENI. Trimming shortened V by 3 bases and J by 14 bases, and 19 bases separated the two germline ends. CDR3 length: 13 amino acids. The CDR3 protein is CASSPDMLGASTF. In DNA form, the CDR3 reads TGTGCCAGCTCACCCGACATGTTGGGTGCGAGTACCTTC.

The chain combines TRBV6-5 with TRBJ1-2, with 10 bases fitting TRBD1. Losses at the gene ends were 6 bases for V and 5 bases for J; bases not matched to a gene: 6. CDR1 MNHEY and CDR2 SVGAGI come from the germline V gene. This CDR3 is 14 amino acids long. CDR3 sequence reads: CASRPTGGVYGYTF. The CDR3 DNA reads TGTGCCAGCAGACCGACAGGGGGCGTATATGGCTACACCTTC.

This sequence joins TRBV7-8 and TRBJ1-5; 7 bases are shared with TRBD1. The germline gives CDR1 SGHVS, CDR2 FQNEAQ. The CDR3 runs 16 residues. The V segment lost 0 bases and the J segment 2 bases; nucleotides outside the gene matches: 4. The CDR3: CASSLAGGEGNQPQHF. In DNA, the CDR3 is TGTGCCAGCAGCTTAGCAGGGGGCGAAGGCAATCAGCCCCAGCATTTT.

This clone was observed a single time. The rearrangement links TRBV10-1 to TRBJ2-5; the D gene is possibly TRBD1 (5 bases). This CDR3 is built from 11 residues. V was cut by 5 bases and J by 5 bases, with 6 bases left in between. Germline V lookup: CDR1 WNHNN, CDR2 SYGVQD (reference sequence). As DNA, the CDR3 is TGCGCCAGCAGTAAGGGGGAGACCCAGTACTTC. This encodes CASSKGETQYF.

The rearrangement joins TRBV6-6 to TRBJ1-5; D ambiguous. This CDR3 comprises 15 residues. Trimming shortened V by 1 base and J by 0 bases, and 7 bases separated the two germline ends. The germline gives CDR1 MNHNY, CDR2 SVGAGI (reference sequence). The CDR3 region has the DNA TGTGCCAGCAGTTACTACGGATATAGCAATCAGCCCCAGCATTTT. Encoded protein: CASSYYGYSNQPQHF.

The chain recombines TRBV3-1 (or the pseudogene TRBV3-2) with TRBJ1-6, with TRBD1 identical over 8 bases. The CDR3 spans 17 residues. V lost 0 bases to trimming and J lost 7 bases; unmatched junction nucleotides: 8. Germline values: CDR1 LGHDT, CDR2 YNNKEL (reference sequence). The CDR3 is CASSQDYGQGLNSPLHF. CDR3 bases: TGTGCCAGCAGCCAAGATTATGGACAGGGTCTCAATTCACCCCTCCACTTT.